The clone carrying this T cell receptor beta chain appeared a few times. Its specificity is unknown. Template switching, a step in the protocol, added a universal primer site, and cDNA carried unique molecular identifiers. Each CDR3 protein is one row after TCRdb ran MiXCR on the 5' RACE reads. The table shows about 700,000 distinct CDR3 sequences, with around 6% occurring only once. The donors were all healthy and Caucasian. This entry belongs to a study of identical twins. Whole-study results and caveats: Where beta out-of-frame sequences were concerned, excess twin sharing was weaker. With abundant cord blood beta clonotypes, insertions were fewer; memory repertoires showed no such pattern.

This TCR derives from a young man in good health. Sequencing was done on a sample of naive T cells sorted from blood.

The CDR3 nucleotides read TGTGCCAGCAGCCCCGATCCCTCCTGGGTTCTAACCAGGTCCTACAATGAGCAGTTCTTC. Protein sequence: CASSPDPSWVLTRSYNEQFF. The chain employs TRBV11-2 and TRBJ2-1; no firm D call. Germline V gene lookup returns CDR1 SGHAT and CDR2 FQNNGV. This CDR3 spans 20 amino acids. The V gene lost 5 bases and the J gene lost 1 base, with 27 bases spanning the gap.